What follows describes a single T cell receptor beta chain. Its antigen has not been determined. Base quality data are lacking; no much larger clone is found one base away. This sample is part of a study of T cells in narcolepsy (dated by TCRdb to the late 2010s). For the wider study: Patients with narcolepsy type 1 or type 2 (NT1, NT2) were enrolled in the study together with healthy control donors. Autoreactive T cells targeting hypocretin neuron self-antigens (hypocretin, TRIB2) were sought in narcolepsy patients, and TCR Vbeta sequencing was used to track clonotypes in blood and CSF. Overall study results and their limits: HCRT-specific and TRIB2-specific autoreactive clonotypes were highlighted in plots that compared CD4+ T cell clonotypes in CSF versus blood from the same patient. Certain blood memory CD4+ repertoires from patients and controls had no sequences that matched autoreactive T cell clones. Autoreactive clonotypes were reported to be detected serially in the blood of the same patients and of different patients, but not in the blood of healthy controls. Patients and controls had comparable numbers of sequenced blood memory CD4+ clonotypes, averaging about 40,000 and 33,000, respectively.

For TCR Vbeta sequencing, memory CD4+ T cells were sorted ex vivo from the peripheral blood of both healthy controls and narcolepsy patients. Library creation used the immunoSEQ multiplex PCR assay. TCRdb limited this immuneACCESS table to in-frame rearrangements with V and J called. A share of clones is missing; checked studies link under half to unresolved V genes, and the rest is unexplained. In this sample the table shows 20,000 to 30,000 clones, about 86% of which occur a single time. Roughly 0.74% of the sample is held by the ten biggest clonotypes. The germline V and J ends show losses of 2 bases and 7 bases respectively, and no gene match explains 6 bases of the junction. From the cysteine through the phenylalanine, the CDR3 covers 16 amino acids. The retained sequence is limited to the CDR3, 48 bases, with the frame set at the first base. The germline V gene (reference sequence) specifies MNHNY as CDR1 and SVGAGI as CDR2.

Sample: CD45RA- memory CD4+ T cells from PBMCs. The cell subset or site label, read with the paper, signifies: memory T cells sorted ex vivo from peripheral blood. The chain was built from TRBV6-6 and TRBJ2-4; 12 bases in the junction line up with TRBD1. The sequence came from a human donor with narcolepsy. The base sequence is TGTGCCAGCAGTTACGGGGGACAGGGGGCGAGGAACATTCAGTACTTC. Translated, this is CASSYGGQGARNIQYF.